This T cell receptor beta chain was identified during a study of blood T cell repertoires in COVID-19. Study details: Italy, Spain and the United States were the sources of the convalescent and acute COVID-19 samples. The cDNA or gDNA used as material had been derived from T cells, B-cell-depleted T cells, or PBMCs.

The germline V gene has CDR1 MNHNS and CDR2 SASEGT. Trimming took 1 base from V and 6 from J, leaving 4 bases between them. The CDR3 totals 11 residues. In the authors' workflow: Amplifying reference gene primers gave estimates of nucleated cell counts. Measured with immunoSEQ multiplex PCR; TCRdb has only the in-frame clones, and not every one. V and J calls and clone size are copied from that table; D and trimming were computed from the DNA. This table holds about 13,000 clones, under 80% found once. The material sequenced was peripheral blood. The sequence derives from a woman older than 75 with acute or convalescent COVID-19. This sequence joins TRBV6-1 and TRBJ2-7, with unresolved D. CDR3 DNA sequence: TGTGCCAGCAGTGAAGTCGGCGAGCAGTACTTC. It codes for CASSEVGEQYF.